These 14 T cell receptor beta chains share one sample of origin, sequenced in a study of blood T cell repertoires in COVID-19. TCRdb's table, derived via immunoSEQ multiplex PCR, lists solely in-frame clones and lacks some. The table records 98,000 or so clones, about 86% of them present only once. Sequencing was done on a sample of peripheral blood. Every receptor here comes from a woman aged 60-75 years in a cohort sampled during active or convalescent COVID-19.

The chain has TRBV24-1 and TRBJ2-3, with 7 bases fitting TRBD1. The CDR3 is 13 amino acids. The germline CDR1 and CDR2 sequences are KGHDR and SFDVKD. The ends lost 12 bases at V and 1 base at J; junction bases unmatched: 6. In DNA form, the CDR3 reads TGTGCCTCCTCGCAGGGGGGCACAGATACGCAGTATTTT. Translated, it gives CASSQGGTDTQYF.

This chain uses TRBV27 with TRBJ1-2; tentatively, D is TRBD1 (6 bases). Germline CDR1 and CDR2: MNHEY and SMNVEV (reference sequence). V was trimmed by 10 bases and J by 4 bases, leaving 13 bases between them. The CDR3 spans 12 residues. The CDR3, as DNA: TGTGCCACCAAAGGACAGAGCTATGGCTACACCTTC. Its translation is CATKGQSYGYTF.

This clone was detected once. The chain joins TRBV9 to TRBJ2-2; the D is unclear. Germline V gives CDR1 SGDLS, CDR2 YYNGEE. V lost 0 bases, J lost 7 bases, and 10 bases lay in between. This CDR3 is 14 amino acids long. This CDR3 reads CASSVGGDSGELFF. The CDR3 DNA follows: TGTGCCAGCAGCGTAGGTGGTGATAGCGGGGAGCTGTTTTTT.

This chain uses TRBV29-1 with TRBJ2-7; a weak D match, TRBD1 (6 bases). The CDR3 loop spans 12 amino acids. With 7 bases removed from V and 1 base from J, the gap between germline ends came to 11 bases. The germline V gene has CDR1 SQVTM and CDR2 ANQGSEA. CDR3 in amino acids: CSASQGSYEQYF. The CDR3 nucleotides are TGCAGCGCCTCTCAGGGGTCCTACGAGCAGTACTTC.

V usage is TRBV10-2 and J usage is TRBJ1-1; D not certain. Trimming pared 2 bases from V and 2 bases from J, leaving 6 bases between. CDR3 size: 13 residues. Germline CDR1 is WSHSY and CDR2 is SAAADI. In DNA, the CDR3 is TGCGCCAGCAGTGAGGCGGAAAACACTGAAGCTTTCTTT. Translation gives CASSEAENTEAFF.

The chain is built from TRBV30 and TRBJ1-3; 11 bases line up with TRBD1. CDR1 and CDR2 (germline): GTSNPN, SVGIG (reference sequence). With 0 bases clipped from V and 3 bases from J, the junction kept 4 bases outside the gene matches. This CDR3 contains 16 residues. CDR3 sequence reads: CAWSVGTGGFGNTIYF. For the CDR3, the DNA is TGTGCCTGGAGTGTGGGGACAGGGGGTTTTGGAAACACCATATATTTT. The whole variable domain, remainder taken from reference TRBV30 and TRBJ1-3, is SQTIHQWPATLVQPVGSPLSLECTVEGTSNPNLYWYRQAAGRGLQLLFYSVGIGQISSEVPQNLSASRPQDRQFILSSKKLLLSDSGFYLCAWSVGTGGFGNTIYFGEGSWLTVV.

The chain has TRBV29-1 and TRBJ1-2; D uncertain. V was cut by 4 bases and J by 4 bases, with 7 bases left in between. Germline CDR1 is SQVTM and CDR2 is ANQGSEA. The length of the CDR3 is 11 residues. CDR3 bases: TGCAGCGTTGGGGGAGTCTATGGCTACACCTTC. Its protein is CSVGGVYGYTF. The full variable domain, completed using reference TRBV29-1 and TRBJ1-2, is SAVISQKPSRDICQRGTSLTIQCQVDSQVTMMFWYRQQPGQSLTLIATANQGSEATYESGFVIDKFPISRPNLTFSTLTVSNMSPEDSSIYLCSVGGVYGYTFGSGTRLTVV.

V gene TRBV24-1 combines with J gene TRBJ2-3; 9 bases are shared with TRBD1. With V trimmed by 2 bases and J by 6 bases, 8 bases remained unmatched. The length of the CDR3 is 16 residues. Germline V lookup: CDR1 KGHDR, CDR2 SFDVKD. This chain's CDR3 is CATSDSRDRVRDTQYF. The CDR3 DNA follows: TGTGCCACCAGTGATTCCCGGGACAGGGTCCGGGATACGCAGTATTTT.

The gene calls are TRBV19 and TRBJ1-2; tentative D call: TRBD1 (6 bases). The germline gives CDR1 LNHDA, CDR2 SQIVND (reference sequence). Deletions cut 6 bases from V and 8 bases from J, with 25 bases between. The CDR3 runs 16 residues. The CDR3 region has the DNA TGTGCCAGTAGCGGTGAACGCCGTCGAGGGGGAAGGGGCTACACCTTC. It translates to CASSGERRRGGRGYTF.

V usage is TRBV7-9 and J usage is TRBJ1-3; 9 nucleotides match TRBD1. This CDR3 has 14 amino acids. V dropped 5 bases and J dropped 4; count of bases not matched to a gene: 3. Germline V CDR1 and CDR2: SEHNR, FQNEAQ (reference sequence). This CDR3 is CASSTGGSGNTIYF. DNA of the CDR3: TGTGCCAGCAGCACAGGGGGCTCCGGAAACACCATATATTTT.

The chain couples TRBV6-6 to TRBJ1-2; no clear D. Germline CDR1 reads MNHNY; CDR2 reads SVGAGI (reference sequence). CDR3 length: 10 residues. Trimming pared 6 bases from V and 5 bases from J, leaving 4 bases between. CDR3 region: CASRRYGYTF. In nucleotides, the CDR3 is TGTGCCAGCAGACGGTATGGCTACACCTTC.

J is TRBJ2-1 and V is TRBV9; 12 bases are shared with TRBD2. The CDR3 contains 14 residues. In germline, CDR1 is SGDLS, CDR2 YYNGEE. Trimming removed 4 bases from V and 9 bases from J; junction bases left unmatched: 5. The CDR3 DNA is TGTGCCAGCAGCTCTAGCGGGAGGGCGAGTGAGCAGTTCTTC. Amino acids: CASSSSGRASEQFF.

This chain joins TRBV5-4 and TRBJ2-1; weak D call: TRBD2 (5 bases). This CDR3 comprises 14 residues. Deletions cut 3 bases from V and 5 bases from J, with 12 bases between. Germline loops: CDR1 SGHNT, CDR2 YYREEE (reference sequence). In DNA, the CDR3 is TGTGCCAGCAGCTACAGCATCGGGGACAATGAGCAGTTCTTC. Protein product: CASSYSIGDNEQFF.

The gene calls are TRBV10-2 and TRBJ2-1; possibly TRBD2 for D (6 bases). Germline lookup yields CDR1 WSHSY and CDR2 SAAADI. Between the trimmed V and J ends, which lost 6 bases and 4 bases, there was a span of 13 bases. The CDR3 has 14 residues. This CDR3 is CASSPSARYNEQFF. The CDR3 DNA follows: TGCGCCAGCAGCCCTAGCGCCCGATACAATGAGCAGTTCTTC.